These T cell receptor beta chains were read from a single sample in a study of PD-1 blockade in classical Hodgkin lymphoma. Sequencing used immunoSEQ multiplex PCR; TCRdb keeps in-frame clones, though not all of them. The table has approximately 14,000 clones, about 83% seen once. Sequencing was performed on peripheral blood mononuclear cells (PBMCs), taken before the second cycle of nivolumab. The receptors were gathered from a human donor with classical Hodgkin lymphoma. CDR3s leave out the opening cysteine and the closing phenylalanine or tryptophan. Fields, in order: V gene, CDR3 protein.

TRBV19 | ASSADRDKLF
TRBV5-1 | ASSLSAVNTEAF
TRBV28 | ASSPLGFWGYGYT
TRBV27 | ASSFRAGYGYT
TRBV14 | ASSRAPPEKLF
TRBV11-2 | ASSFTGGDNEQF
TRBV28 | ASSFDGDTAF
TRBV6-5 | ASSNRDGYT
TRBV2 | ASSERRQPQH
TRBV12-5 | ASGLSARGDEQY
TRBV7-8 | ASTPRGFSGNTIY
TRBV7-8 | ASSLLWQRMNTEAF
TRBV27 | ASSPLFSSGANVLT
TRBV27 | ASSLIAGGSNTQY
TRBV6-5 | ASRTTMNTEAF
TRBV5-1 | ASSLAGPKSNTEAF
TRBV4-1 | ASSQTRQGRSPLH
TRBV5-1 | ASSSEGGPDEQY
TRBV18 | ASSPQNRGLNYGYT
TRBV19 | ASTKDSTYQPQH
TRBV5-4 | ASRFSGANYNEQF
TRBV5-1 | ASSLFSGTGSYGQY
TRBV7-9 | ASSSRRRTGPFNTEAF
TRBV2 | ASSRLAGGHGGTQY
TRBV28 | ASSLSPEKLF
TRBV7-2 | ASSFSGNEQPQH